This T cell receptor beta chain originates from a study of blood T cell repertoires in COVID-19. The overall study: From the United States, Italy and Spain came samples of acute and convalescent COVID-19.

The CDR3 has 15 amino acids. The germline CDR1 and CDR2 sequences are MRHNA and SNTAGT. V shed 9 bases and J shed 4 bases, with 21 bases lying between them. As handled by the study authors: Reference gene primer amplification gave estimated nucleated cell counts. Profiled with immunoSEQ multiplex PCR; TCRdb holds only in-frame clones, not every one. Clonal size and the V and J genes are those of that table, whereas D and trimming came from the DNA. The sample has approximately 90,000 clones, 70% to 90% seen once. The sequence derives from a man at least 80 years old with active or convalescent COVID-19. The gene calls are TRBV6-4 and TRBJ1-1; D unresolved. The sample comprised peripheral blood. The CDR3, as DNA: TGTGCCAGTCAGCGCGGGGTCGTAGTATCCACTGAAGCTTTCTTT. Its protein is CASQRGVVVSTEAFF.